This TCR beta chain is drawn from a study of blood T cell repertoires in COVID-19. The CDR3 loop spans 14 amino acids. V lost 6 bases to trimming and J lost 2 bases; unmatched junction nucleotides: 5. Per germline, CDR1 LGHNA and CDR2 YNFKEQ. As originally analysed: Estimation of nucleated cell counts relied on the amplification of reference gene primers. The table came from immunoSEQ multiplex PCR; TCRdb's copy has only in-frame clones and leaves some out. The V and J calls and clone size come from that table; D and trimming were worked out from the DNA. The sample shows some 140,000 clones, under 90% of them seen only once. Participants were aged 18 to 89 years, lived in 24 US areas, and enrolled virtually. Cohorts were assigned according to the clinical history that participants reported.

The chain has TRBV4-2 and TRBJ2-5; 8 bases map to TRBD2. Sequencing used PBMCs or T cells enriched from blood (not recorded which). This TCR was recovered from a middle-aged man with acute COVID-19. CDR3: CASSREGVQETQYF. The CDR3 region has the DNA TGTGCCAGCAGTCGGGAGGGGGTTCAAGAGACCCAGTACTTC.